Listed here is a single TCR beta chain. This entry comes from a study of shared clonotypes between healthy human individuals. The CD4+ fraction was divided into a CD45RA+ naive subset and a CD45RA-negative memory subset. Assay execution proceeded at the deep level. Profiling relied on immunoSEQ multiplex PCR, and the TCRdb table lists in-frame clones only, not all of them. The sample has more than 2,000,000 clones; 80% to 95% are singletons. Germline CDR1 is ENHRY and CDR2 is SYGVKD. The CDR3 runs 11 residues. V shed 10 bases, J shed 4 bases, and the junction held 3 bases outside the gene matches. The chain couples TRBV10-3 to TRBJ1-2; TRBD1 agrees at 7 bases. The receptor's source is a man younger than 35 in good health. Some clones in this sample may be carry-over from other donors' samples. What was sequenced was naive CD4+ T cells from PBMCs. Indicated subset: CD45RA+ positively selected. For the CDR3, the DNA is TGTGCCACCCGGGACAGCTATGGCTACACCTTC. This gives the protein CATRDSYGYTF.